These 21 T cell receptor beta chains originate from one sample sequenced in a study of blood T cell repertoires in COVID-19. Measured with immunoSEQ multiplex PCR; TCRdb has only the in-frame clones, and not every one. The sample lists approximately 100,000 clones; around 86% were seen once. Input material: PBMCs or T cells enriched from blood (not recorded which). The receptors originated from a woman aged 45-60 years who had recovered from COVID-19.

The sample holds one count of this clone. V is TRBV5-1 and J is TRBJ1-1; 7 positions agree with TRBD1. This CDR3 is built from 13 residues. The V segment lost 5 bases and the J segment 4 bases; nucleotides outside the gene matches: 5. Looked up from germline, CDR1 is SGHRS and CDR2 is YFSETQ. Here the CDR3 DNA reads TGCGCCAGCAGAACGGGACAGCTCACTGAAGCTTTCTTT. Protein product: CASRTGQLTEAFF.

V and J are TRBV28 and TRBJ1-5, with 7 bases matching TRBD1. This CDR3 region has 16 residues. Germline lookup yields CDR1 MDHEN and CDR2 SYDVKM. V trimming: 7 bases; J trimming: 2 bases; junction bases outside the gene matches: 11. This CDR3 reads CASKRVTQGGNQPQHF. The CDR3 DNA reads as TGTGCCAGCAAGAGGGTCACTCAGGGGGGCAATCAGCCCCAGCATTTT.

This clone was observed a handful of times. CDR3 sequence: CASRRGGQTNSYEQYF. As DNA, the CDR3 is TGTGCCAGCCGAAGAGGCGGACAGACGAACTCCTACGAGCAGTACTTC. The chain employs TRBV19 and TRBJ2-7, with D possibly matching TRBD1 (6 bases). V lost 9 bases and J 0 bases, leaving 21 bases between the germline ends. The CDR3 contains 16 residues. The germline V gene has CDR1 LNHDA and CDR2 SQIVND (reference sequence).

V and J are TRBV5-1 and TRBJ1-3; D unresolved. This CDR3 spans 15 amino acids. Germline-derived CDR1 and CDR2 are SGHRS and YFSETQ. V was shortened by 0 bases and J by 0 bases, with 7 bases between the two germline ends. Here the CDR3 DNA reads TGCGCCAGCAGCTTGGGAGCCGACTCTGGAAACACCATATATTTT. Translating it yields CASSLGADSGNTIYF.

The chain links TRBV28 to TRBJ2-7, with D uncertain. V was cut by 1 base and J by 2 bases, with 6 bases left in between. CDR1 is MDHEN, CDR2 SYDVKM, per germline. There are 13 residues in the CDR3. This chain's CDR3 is CASSLFRTYEQYF. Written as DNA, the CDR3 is TGTGCCAGCAGTTTATTCAGGACCTACGAGCAGTACTTC. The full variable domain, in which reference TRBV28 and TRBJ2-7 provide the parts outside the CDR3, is DVKVTQSSRYLVKRTGEKVFLECVQDMDHENMFWYRQDPGLGLRLIYFSYDVKMKEKGDIPEGYSVSREKKERFSLILESASTNQTSMYLCASSLFRTYEQYFGPGTRLTVT.

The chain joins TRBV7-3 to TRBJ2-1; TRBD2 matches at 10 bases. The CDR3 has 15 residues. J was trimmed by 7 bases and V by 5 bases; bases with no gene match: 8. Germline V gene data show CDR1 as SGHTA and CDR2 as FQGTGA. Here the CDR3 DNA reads TGTGCCAGCAGCCAACAGCGGGGGGGCTTAAATGAGCAGTTCTTC. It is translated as CASSQQRGGLNEQFF.

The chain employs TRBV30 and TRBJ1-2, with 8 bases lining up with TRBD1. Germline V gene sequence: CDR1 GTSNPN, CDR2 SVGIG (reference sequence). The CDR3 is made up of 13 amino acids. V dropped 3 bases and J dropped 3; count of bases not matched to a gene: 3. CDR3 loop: CAWSLTGDYGYTF. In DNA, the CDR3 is TGTGCCTGGAGCTTGACAGGGGACTATGGCTACACCTTC.

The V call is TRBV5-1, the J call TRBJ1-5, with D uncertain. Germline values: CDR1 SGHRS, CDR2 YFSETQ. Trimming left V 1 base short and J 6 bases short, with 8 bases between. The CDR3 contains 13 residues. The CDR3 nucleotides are TGCGCCAGCAGCTTGAGGCCGGGTCAGCCCCAGCATTTT. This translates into CASSLRPGQPQHF.

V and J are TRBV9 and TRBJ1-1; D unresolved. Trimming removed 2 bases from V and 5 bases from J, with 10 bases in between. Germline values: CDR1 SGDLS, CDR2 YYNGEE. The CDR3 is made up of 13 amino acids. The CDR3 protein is CASSVDQRTEAFF. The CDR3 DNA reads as TGTGCCAGCAGCGTCGACCAGAGGACTGAAGCTTTCTTT.

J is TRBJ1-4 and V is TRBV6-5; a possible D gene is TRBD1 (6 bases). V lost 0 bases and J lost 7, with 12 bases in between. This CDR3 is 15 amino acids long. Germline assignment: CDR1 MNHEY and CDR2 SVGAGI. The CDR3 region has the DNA TGTGCCAGCAGTTACTCATCAGGGGATAGTGAAAAACTGTTTTTT. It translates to CASSYSSGDSEKLFF.

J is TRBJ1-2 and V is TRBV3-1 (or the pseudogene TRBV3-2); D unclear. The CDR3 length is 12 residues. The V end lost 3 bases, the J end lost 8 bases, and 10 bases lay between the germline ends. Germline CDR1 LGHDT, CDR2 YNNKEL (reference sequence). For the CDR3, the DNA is TGTGCCAGCAGCCAGGCCGAAACGGGCTACACCTTC. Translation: CASSQAETGYTF.

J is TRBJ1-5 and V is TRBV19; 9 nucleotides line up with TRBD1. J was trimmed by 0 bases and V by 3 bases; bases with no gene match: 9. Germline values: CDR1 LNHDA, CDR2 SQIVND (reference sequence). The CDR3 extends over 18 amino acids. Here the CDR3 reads CASSILGDRAFSNQPQHF. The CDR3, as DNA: TGTGCCAGTAGTATTTTGGGGGACAGGGCGTTTAGCAATCAGCCCCAGCATTTT.

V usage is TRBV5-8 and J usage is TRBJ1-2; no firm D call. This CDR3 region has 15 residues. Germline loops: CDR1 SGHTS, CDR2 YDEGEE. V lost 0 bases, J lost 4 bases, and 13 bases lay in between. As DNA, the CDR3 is TGTGCCAGCAGCTTGGCTGGCGGACTCGGCTATGGCTACACCTTC. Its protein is CASSLAGGLGYGYTF. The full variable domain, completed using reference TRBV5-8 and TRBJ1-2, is EAGVTQSPTHLIKTRGQQATLRCSPISGHTSVYWYQQALGLGLQFLLWYDEGEERNRGNFPPRFSGRQFPNYSSELNVNALELEDSALYLCASSLAGGLGYGYTFGSGTRLTVV.

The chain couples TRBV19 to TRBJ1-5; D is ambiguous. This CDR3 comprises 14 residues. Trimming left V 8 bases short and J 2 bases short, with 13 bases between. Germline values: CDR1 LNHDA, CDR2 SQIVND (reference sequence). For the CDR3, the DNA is TGTGCCAGTTGCCGGATCGAGGGCAATCAGCCCCAGCATTTT. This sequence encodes CASCRIEGNQPQHF.

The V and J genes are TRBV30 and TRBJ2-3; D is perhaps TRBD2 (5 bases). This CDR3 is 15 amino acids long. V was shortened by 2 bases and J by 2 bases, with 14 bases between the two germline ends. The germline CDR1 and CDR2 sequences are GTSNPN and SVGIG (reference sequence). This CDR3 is CAWSSGGRITDTQYF. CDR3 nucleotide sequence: TGTGCCTGGAGTTCGGGCGGGCGAATCACAGATACGCAGTATTTT.

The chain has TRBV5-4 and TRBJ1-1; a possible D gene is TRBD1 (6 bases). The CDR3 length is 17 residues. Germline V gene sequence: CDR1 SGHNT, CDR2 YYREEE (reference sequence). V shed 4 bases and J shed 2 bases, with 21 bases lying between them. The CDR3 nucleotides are TGTGCCAGCAGCCACCCAGGGGAATTCGCCTACAACACTGAAGCTTTCTTT. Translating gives CASSHPGEFAYNTEAFF.

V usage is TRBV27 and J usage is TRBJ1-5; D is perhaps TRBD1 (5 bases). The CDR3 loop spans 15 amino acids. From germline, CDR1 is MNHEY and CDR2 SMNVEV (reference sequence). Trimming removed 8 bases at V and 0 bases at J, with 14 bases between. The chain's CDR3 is CASRQGSASNQPQHF. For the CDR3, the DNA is TGTGCCAGCCGGCAGGGCTCGGCTAGCAATCAGCCCCAGCATTTT.

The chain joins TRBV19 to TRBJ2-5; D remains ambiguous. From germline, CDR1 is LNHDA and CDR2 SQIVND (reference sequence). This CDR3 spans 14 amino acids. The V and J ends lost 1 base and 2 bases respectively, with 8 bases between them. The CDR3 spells CASSIVVGQETQYF. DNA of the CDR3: TGTGCCAGTAGTATAGTTGTCGGGCAAGAGACCCAGTACTTC.

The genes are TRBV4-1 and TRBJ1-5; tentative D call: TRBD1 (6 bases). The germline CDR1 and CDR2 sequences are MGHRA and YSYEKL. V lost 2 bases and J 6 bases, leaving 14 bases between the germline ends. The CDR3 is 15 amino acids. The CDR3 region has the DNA TGCGCCAGCAGCCAAATCTACAGGGAAGGTCAGCCCCAGCATTTT. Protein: CASSQIYREGQPQHF.

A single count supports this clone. The CDR3 DNA reads TGCGCCAGCAGCCAAGACCCGGCCTCCGGACAGGGCAGAAACACTGAAGCTTTCTTT. Translated: CASSQDPASGQGRNTEAFF. V is TRBV4-1 and J is TRBJ1-1; 8 bases align to TRBD1. The germline V gene has CDR1 MGHRA and CDR2 YSYEKL. V lost 0 bases and J lost 2; bases outside the gene matches: 14. The CDR3 extends over 19 amino acids.

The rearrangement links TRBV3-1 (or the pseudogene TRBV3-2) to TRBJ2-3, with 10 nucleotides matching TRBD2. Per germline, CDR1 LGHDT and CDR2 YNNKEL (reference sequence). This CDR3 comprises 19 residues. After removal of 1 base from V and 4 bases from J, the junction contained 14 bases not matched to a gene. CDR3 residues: CASSQARRRSGGAADTQYF. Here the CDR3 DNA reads TGTGCCAGCAGCCAAGCCCGAAGGAGAAGCGGGGGGGCCGCAGATACGCAGTATTTT.